Following are 18 T cell receptor beta chains from one sample sequenced in a study of shared clonotypes between healthy human individuals. The method was immunoSEQ multiplex PCR; TCRdb's version includes in-frame clones alone and lacks a portion of them. The sample holds hundreds of thousands of clones, just over 95% seen once. The sample comprised memory CD8+ T cells sorted from blood. As for subset: CD45RO+ cells pooled with CCR7-negative TemRA cells. The receptors shown here come from a man in his thirties or forties in good health.

The chain has TRBV10-3 and TRBJ2-1, with 14 bases identical to TRBD2. The V segment lost 6 bases and the J segment 8 bases; nucleotides outside the gene matches: 3. The CDR3 spans 14 residues. Germline V lookup: CDR1 ENHRY, CDR2 SYGVKD. CDR3 loop: CAIRGTSGSDEQFF. CDR3 bases: TGTGCCATCAGGGGGACTAGCGGGAGTGATGAGCAGTTCTTC.

The chain joins TRBV28 to TRBJ1-5, with no clear D. The CDR3 length is 12 residues. From germline, CDR1 is MDHEN and CDR2 SYDVKM. V lost 1 base, J lost 9 bases, and 7 bases lay in between. CDR3 protein: CASSLSLGPQHF. Here the CDR3 DNA reads TGTGCCAGCAGTTTATCGCTGGGGCCCCAGCATTTT. Using reference TRBV28 and TRBJ1-5 for the parts outside the CDR3, the full variable domain is DVKVTQSSRYLVKRTGEKVFLECVQDMDHENMFWYRQDPGLGLRLIYFSYDVKMKEKGDIPEGYSVSREKKERFSLILESASTNQTSMYLCASSLSLGPQHFGDGTRLSIL.

The V gene is TRBV7-9, the J gene TRBJ2-7; 13 bases are a match to TRBD2. After removal of 1 base from V and 4 bases from J, the junction contained 1 base not matched to a gene. From germline, CDR1 is SEHNR and CDR2 FQNEAQ (reference sequence). CDR3 size: 15 residues. Here the CDR3 reads CASSLGTSGSYEQYF. The DNA of the CDR3 is TGTGCCAGCAGCTTAGGGACTAGCGGGAGTTACGAGCAGTACTTC.

The CDR3 reads CAWTLPRLSGANVLTF. DNA of the CDR3: TGTGCCTGGACCCTCCCCCGCCTATCTGGGGCCAACGTCCTGACTTTC. This sequence joins TRBV30 and TRBJ2-6; D is uncertain. The CDR3 runs 16 residues. The V gene lost 4 bases and the J gene lost 1 base, with 14 bases spanning the gap. Germline lookup yields CDR1 GTSNPN and CDR2 SVGIG (reference sequence).

The chain employs TRBV9 and TRBJ2-2; maybe TRBD1 (5 bases). The germline V and J ends were trimmed by 0 bases and 4 bases, with 7 bases remaining between them. The CDR3 is made up of 14 amino acids. Germline V CDR1 and CDR2: SGDLS, YYNGEE. This CDR3 reads CASSVGGSTGELFF. CDR3 bases: TGTGCCAGCAGCGTAGGGGGCAGCACCGGGGAGCTGTTTTTT.

The rearrangement joins TRBV6-5 to TRBJ2-3; D call uncertain. The CDR3 totals 13 residues. V gave up 6 bases and J gave up 4 bases, with 11 bases separating them. Germline CDR1 and CDR2: MNHEY and SVGAGI. CDR3 nucleotides: TGTGCCAGCAGCACCCGGAGTGCAGATACGCAGTATTTT. Encoded protein: CASSTRSADTQYF.

This clone was seen only once. Here the CDR3 reads CASSQSQGIFNEQFF. DNA for the CDR3: TGTGCCAGCAGCCAAAGTCAGGGGATATTCAATGAGCAGTTCTTC. This chain connects TRBV7-9 to TRBJ2-1; a possible D gene is TRBD1 (6 bases). Per the germline V gene, CDR1 is SEHNR and CDR2 is FQNEAQ (reference sequence). The CDR3 contains 15 residues. Trimming removed 5 bases at V and 6 bases at J, with 17 bases between.

The chain couples TRBV29-1 to TRBJ2-7, with 7 bases that match TRBD2. This CDR3 contains 13 residues. V shed 1 base and J 2 bases; nucleotides not matched to a gene: 2. Germline CDR1 reads SQVTM; CDR2 reads ANQGSEA. The CDR3 spells CSVEVGGPYEQYF. The DNA of the CDR3 is TGCAGCGTTGAAGTGGGAGGGCCCTACGAGCAGTACTTC.

The rearrangement links TRBV28 to TRBJ2-1; 8 nucleotides align to TRBD1. The CDR3 is made up of 16 amino acids. With 8 bases clipped from V and 2 bases from J, the junction kept 11 bases outside the gene matches. Germline V gene data show CDR1 as MDHEN and CDR2 as SYDVKM. The CDR3 nucleotides are TGTGCCAGCTCCTCTAAGGGCAGGGGGCCCTACAATGAGCAGTTCTTC. It encodes CASSSKGRGPYNEQFF. Complete variable domain (other parts from reference TRBV28 and TRBJ2-1): DVKVTQSSRYLVKRTGEKVFLECVQDMDHENMFWYRQDPGLGLRLIYFSYDVKMKEKGDIPEGYSVSREKKERFSLILESASTNQTSMYLCASSSKGRGPYNEQFFGPGTRLTVL.

The J gene is TRBJ2-4, the V gene TRBV30; no firm D call. The ends were cut back, 3 bases at V and 0 bases at J, with 9 bases in the middle. Germline V gene sequence: CDR1 GTSNPN, CDR2 SVGIG (reference sequence). CDR3 length: 14 residues. The DNA for the CDR3 is TGTGCCTGGAGCGGATGGGTAGCCAAAAACATTCAGTACTTC. Its translation: CAWSGWVAKNIQYF.

In nucleotides, the CDR3 is TGCAGTGCTAGAACGGACAGAAAACTGTTTTTT. This gives the protein CSARTDRKLFF. This sequence joins TRBV20-1 and TRBJ1-4, with a weak D call TRBD1 (6 bases). This CDR3 is built from 11 residues. From germline, CDR1 is DFQATT and CDR2 SNEGSKA (reference sequence). Trimming removed 2 bases from V and 10 bases from J, with 8 bases in between.

In its sample, this clone was seen once. The rearrangement joins TRBV7-2 to TRBJ2-7, with 16 bases that match TRBD2. The V segment lost 5 bases and the J segment 2 bases; nucleotides outside the gene matches: 3. The CDR3 spans 16 residues. Germline V gene lookup returns CDR1 SGHTA and CDR2 FQGNSA. CDR3 DNA: TGTGCCAGCAGCGGGGGACTAGCGGGAGGGCCCTACGAGCAGTACTTC. Translation: CASSGGLAGGPYEQYF.

V and J are TRBV28 and TRBJ1-5; D unresolved. The germline gives CDR1 MDHEN, CDR2 SYDVKM. V lost 0 bases to trimming and J lost 1 base, with 10 bases between them. The CDR3 consists of 16 residues. The CDR3 here is CASSLWGGESNQPQHF. The CDR3 DNA reads TGTGCCAGCAGTTTATGGGGCGGTGAAAGCAATCAGCCCCAGCATTTT.

This sequence joins TRBV7-9 and TRBJ2-5; 7 nucleotides agree with TRBD1. The V gene's germline CDR1 is SEHNR and CDR2 FQNEAQ (reference sequence). The CDR3 totals 15 residues. V was pared by 5 bases and J by 2 bases, with 8 bases of the junction left unmatched. In DNA, the CDR3 is TGTGCCAGCAGCAAGGGACAGTGGAATCAAGAGACCCAGTACTTC. It translates to CASSKGQWNQETQYF.

The chain links TRBV27 to TRBJ1-5; D possibly corresponds to TRBD1 (5 bases). The germline V gene has CDR1 MNHEY and CDR2 SMNVEV (reference sequence). V was cut by 3 bases and J by 0 bases, with 9 bases left in between. CDR3 length: 15 amino acids. Here the CDR3 DNA reads TGTGCCAGCAGTTTCAAAGGGGATAGCAATCAGCCCCAGCATTTT. Encoded protein: CASSFKGDSNQPQHF.

V and J are TRBV19 and TRBJ1-1; 8 bases fit TRBD1. The CDR3 sequence is 16 residues long. CDR1 is LNHDA, CDR2 SQIVND, per germline (reference sequence). V was pared by 3 bases and J by 1 base, with 7 bases of the junction left unmatched. The CDR3 region has the DNA TGTGCCAGTAGTATCCAGGGGGCGATCCGGAACACTGAAGCTTTCTTT. Encoded protein: CASSIQGAIRNTEAFF. Filled out from reference TRBV19 and TRBJ1-1, the complete variable domain reads DGGITQSPKYLFRKEGQNVTLSCEQNLNHDAMYWYRQDPGQGLRLIYYSQIVNDFQKGDIAEGYSVSREKKESFPLTVTSAQKNPTAFYLCASSIQGAIRNTEAFFGQGTRLTVV.

V and J are TRBV19 and TRBJ2-6; D may correspond to TRBD1 or TRBD2 (5 bases each). V was cut by 2 bases and J by 1 base, with 15 bases left in between. Germline assignment: CDR1 LNHDA and CDR2 SQIVND (reference sequence). The CDR3 runs 18 residues. Here the CDR3 reads CASSIYGTYRSGANVLTF. CDR3 coding DNA: TGTGCCAGTAGTATATACGGGACGTATAGGTCTGGGGCCAACGTCCTGACTTTC.

The chain has TRBV27 and TRBJ2-1; no clear D. This CDR3 is 13 amino acids long. Trimming stripped 8 bases from V and 3 bases from J, with 11 bases between. Germline CDR1 reads MNHEY; CDR2 reads SMNVEV (reference sequence). The chain's CDR3 is CASGIGGYNEQFF. The CDR3, as DNA: TGTGCCAGCGGGATTGGCGGCTACAATGAGCAGTTCTTC.